These 9 T cell receptor beta chains were all obtained from the same sample, sequenced in a study of T cell responses to AZD1222 COVID-19 vaccine (dated by TCRdb to the early 2020s). The receptor library was made with the immunoSEQ multiplex PCR assay. Entries here come from immuneACCESS through TCRdb and include only in-frame sequences with V and J called. Some clones fail to appear in such tables; in the studies checked, an unresolved V gene covers under half of the shortfall, and the cause of the remainder is unknown. Counted in this sample were more than 150,000 clones; just under 90% of them appeared once. The ten biggest clones cover about 6% of the sample. What the time point label conveys for this sample: baseline before first vaccination. Sequences were derived from peripheral blood, sampled on day 0 of AZD1222 vaccination. Receptor source: an adult in good health.

The chain is built from TRBV6-2 or TRBV6-3 and TRBJ2-7, with 7 positions matching TRBD2. V gave up 4 bases and J gave up 5 bases; unmatched junction bases: 11. CDR1 is MNHEY and CDR2 is SVGEGT in the germline V gene. CDR3 length: 15 residues. The CDR3 sequence: CASSSRGGVQDEQYF. Written as DNA, the CDR3 is TGTGCCAGCAGTTCCCGCGGGGGAGTTCAAGACGAGCAGTACTTC.

DNA for the CDR3: TGCGCCAGCAGCTTCTACTTAGCGGGATCCAAAGAGACCCAGTACTTC. This gives the protein CASSFYLAGSKETQYF. V and J are TRBV5-1 and TRBJ2-5, with TRBD2 identical over 8 bases. The CDR3 covers 16 residues. V lost 2 bases to trimming and J lost 3 bases; unmatched junction nucleotides: 9. Germline V gives CDR1 SGHRS, CDR2 YFSETQ.

The chain is built from TRBV28 and TRBJ1-2; D is undetermined. Trimming left V 8 bases short and J 2 bases short, with 12 bases between. This CDR3 has 13 amino acids. Germline CDR1 is MDHEN and CDR2 is SYDVKM. The CDR3 loop is CASVGRVNYGYTF. The CDR3 bases are TGTGCCAGCGTGGGGAGGGTGAACTATGGCTACACCTTC.

The chain is built from TRBV28 and TRBJ1-2, with TRBD1 identical over 9 bases. The CDR3 has 14 amino acids. V shed 6 bases, J shed 7 bases, and the junction held 9 bases outside the gene matches. Germline CDR1 is MDHEN and CDR2 is SYDVKM. The CDR3 nucleotides read TGTGCCAGCAGGGCAGGACAGGGGAGGCGTGGCTACACCTTC. This translates into CASRAGQGRRGYTF.

This sequence joins TRBV19 and TRBJ2-2; 14 bases match TRBD2. From germline, CDR1 is LNHDA and CDR2 SQIVND (reference sequence). The CDR3 is 18 residues long. V shed 5 bases, J shed 3 bases, and the junction held 8 bases outside the gene matches. CDR3 protein: CASSSGLAGGFDTGELFF. In nucleotides, the CDR3 is TGTGCCAGTAGTTCAGGACTAGCGGGAGGTTTTGACACCGGGGAGCTGTTTTTT.

The gene calls are TRBV6-5 and TRBJ2-1; 7 nucleotides match TRBD2. The germline CDR1 and CDR2 sequences are MNHEY and SVGAGI. The V segment lost 4 bases and the J segment 7 bases; nucleotides outside the gene matches: 4. The CDR3 length is 13 residues. The CDR3 is CASSFGEGNEQFF. The CDR3 nucleotides read TGTGCCAGCAGTTTTGGGGAGGGTAATGAGCAGTTCTTC.

The chain carries TRBV2 and TRBJ2-2; D is ambiguous. From germline, CDR1 is SNHLY and CDR2 FYNNEI. Trimming removed 3 bases from V and 0 bases from J, with 8 bases in between. The length of the CDR3 is 15 residues. The CDR3 region is CASSDRLANTGELFF. CDR3 coding DNA: TGTGCCAGCAGTGACAGGCTCGCGAACACCGGGGAGCTGTTTTTT.

This clone was counted once. The CDR3 protein is CASSMMWDTSYEQYF. The CDR3 coding sequence is TGTGCCAGTAGTATGATGTGGGACACCTCCTACGAGCAGTACTTC. V is TRBV19 and J is TRBJ2-7, with D tentatively TRBD1 (6 bases). V was shortened by 3 bases and J by 0 bases, with 12 bases between the two germline ends. CDR1 is LNHDA, CDR2 SQIVND, per germline (reference sequence). This CDR3 has 15 amino acids. Supplemented by reference TRBV19 and TRBJ2-7, the full variable domain reads DGGITQSPKYLFRKEGQNVTLSCEQNLNHDAMYWYRQDPGQGLRLIYYSQIVNDFQKGDIAEGYSVSREKKESFPLTVTSAQKNPTAFYLCASSMMWDTSYEQYFGPGTRLTVT.

V gene TRBV28 combines with J gene TRBJ2-7, with TRBD1 matching over 7 bases. V lost 6 bases and J lost 5; bases outside the gene matches: 4. Germline V gene sequence: CDR1 MDHEN, CDR2 SYDVKM. This CDR3 region has 12 residues. The CDR3 DNA follows: TGTGCCAGCAGAACAGGGGTTCACGAGCAGTACTTC. Translating it yields CASRTGVHEQYF.